This TCR beta chain stems from a study of blood T cell repertoires in COVID-19. Study-wide context: T cells, B-cell-depleted T cells, or PBMCs provided the cDNA or gDNA that served as material.

As processed by the authors: Amplification of reference gene primers was used by the study to estimate nucleated cell counts. TCRdb's table, derived via immunoSEQ multiplex PCR, lists solely in-frame clones and lacks some. That table furnishes V, J and clone size, whereas the DNA furnished D and trimming. The sample yields 250,000 to 300,000 clones, around 88% seen once. The CDR3 spans 13 residues. Trimming shortened V by 0 bases and J by 5 bases, and 8 bases separated the two germline ends. The germline CDR1 and CDR2 sequences are SGDLS and YYNGEE. The chain is built from TRBV9 and TRBJ2-5; D is perhaps TRBD2 (5 bases). The source material was peripheral blood. The source is an elderly man with acute or convalescent COVID-19. The DNA for the CDR3 is TGTGCCAGCAGCGTAGCTACGGGGGAGACCCAGTACTTC. Protein product: CASSVATGETQYF. Using reference TRBV9 and TRBJ2-5 for the parts outside the CDR3, the full variable domain is DSGVTQTPKHLITATGQRVTLRCSPRSGDLSVYWYQQSLDQGLQFLIQYYNGEERAKGNILERFSAQQFPDLHSELNLSSLELGDSALYFCASSVATGETQYFGPGTRLLVL.